Listed below are T cell receptor beta chains from one sample, sequenced in a study of cytotoxic CD8 clonotypes in ibrutinib-treated CLL. The assay was immunoSEQ multiplex PCR, and TCRdb's table has in-frame clones only and misses some. The table records fewer than 45,000 clones, approximately 48% of them present only once. The starting material was PBMCs, obtained before ibrutinib treatment. These receptors were collected from a human donor with chronic lymphocytic leukemia. The CDR3 runs from the conserved cysteine through the conserved F or W. Fields, in order: J gene, clone size, V gene, D gene, CDR3 DNA, CDR3 protein. D genes are given only for firm matches. Size is stated for part of the rows, as once, few or many counts, or as a class when the clone is expanded.

TRBJ1-4	few	TRBV9	-	TGTGCCAGCAGCGTCGAGACCGGAACTAATGAAAAACTGTTTTTT	CASSVETGTNEKLFF
TRBJ2-5	-	TRBV29-1	-	TGCAGCGTTCCCGCCCAGGGAGGTCGGGAGACCCAGTACTTC	CSVPAQGGRETQYF
TRBJ1-2	-	TRBV29-1	TRBD1	TGCAGCGTTGCCCCACGTAGACCGGACAGGGAGTCTGGCTACACCTTC	CSVAPRRPDRESGYTF
TRBJ1-2	-	TRBV27	-	TGTGCCAGCATGTCCCCGGGACATACCAACTATGGCTACACCTTC	CASMSPGHTNYGYTF
TRBJ2-7	-	TRBV21-1	-	TGTGCCAGCAGCATGACAGTAAAACTTAAACCCTACGAGCAGTACTTC	CASSMTVKLKPYEQYF
TRBJ2-5	-	TRBV5-1	-	TGCGCCAGCCGGACCGTAGGTTCCCAAGAGACCCAGTACTTC	CASRTVGSQETQYF
TRBJ2-7	-	TRBV7-2	-	TGTGCCAGCAGCTTGGACGCGACCTACGAGCAGTACTTC	CASSLDATYEQYF
TRBJ2-1	-	TRBV27	-	TGTGCCAGCACCCCCGCGCTCTTTTCCTTCGATGAGCAGTTCTTC	CASTPALFSFDEQFF
TRBJ1-5	-	TRBV19	-	TGTGCCAGTAGTTACAGGGTTGATCAGCCCCAGCATTTT	CASSYRVDQPQHF
TRBJ2-6	-	TRBV5-1	-	TGCGCCAGCAGTTTGGGGGAACTTGGGGCCAACGTCCTGACTTTC	CASSLGELGANVLTF
TRBJ1-5	-	TRBV29-1	-	TGCAGCGTTGCGCCAGGGGATGACCAGCCCCGGCATTTT	CSVAPGDDQPRHF
TRBJ2-5	-	TRBV6-5	-	TGTGCCAGCAGCTCCCCGCCCCAAGAGACCCAGTACTTC	CASSSPPQETQYF
TRBJ1-3	-	TRBV7-8	-	TGTGCCAGCAGCTTGGGAACCCAGGGAACTGGAAACACCATATATTTT	CASSLGTQGTGNTIYF
TRBJ2-7	-	TRBV9	TRBD2	TGTGCCAGCAGATCTAGCGGGCCTTCCTACGAGCAGTACTTC	CASRSSGPSYEQYF
TRBJ1-1	few	TRBV5-1	TRBD1	TGCGCCAGCAGCCCTCAGGGGGCGAGGAACACTGAAGCTTTCTTT	CASSPQGARNTEAFF
TRBJ2-2	-	TRBV5-1	-	TGCGCCAGCAGCGGGGGCGCGGAAATCCACCGGGGAGCTGTTTTT	CASSGGAEIHRGAVF
TRBJ1-2	once	TRBV6-4	-	TGTGCCAGCAGTGTTCGGGGTCTCCTACATGGCTACACCTTC	CASSVRGLLHGYTF
TRBJ2-1	few	TRBV7-3	-	TGTGCCAGCAGCTTAATGCAGGGCGGGAATGAGCAGTTCTTC	CASSLMQGGNEQFF
TRBJ1-4	-	TRBV6-1	-	TGTGCCAGCAGTGTCCAGGGTAATGAAAAACTGTTTTTT	CASSVQGNEKLFF
TRBJ2-7	-	TRBV2	TRBD2	TGTGCCAGCAGTAGCCGGGTCCCGGGGGGCGAGCAGTACTTC	CASSSRVPGGEQYF
TRBJ1-1	once	TRBV19	-	TGTGCCAGTAGCCTGACAGGACGATCCGACACTGAAGCTTTCTTT	CASSLTGRSDTEAFF
TRBJ2-7	-	TRBV9	TRBD1	TGTGCCAGCAGCGCCCGGGACAGGAAAAACTACGAGCAGTACTTC	CASSARDRKNYEQYF
TRBJ1-5	-	TRBV5-6	-	TGTGCCAGCAGCTTGGGACCCTATAGCAATCAGCCCCAGCATTTT	CASSLGPYSNQPQHF
TRBJ1-4	-	TRBV7-9	TRBD1	TGTGCCAGCAACCCCACGACAGGGGGGGACGCAACTAATGAAAAACTGTTTTTT	CASNPTTGGDATNEKLFF
TRBJ2-3	few	TRBV2	-	TGTGCCAGCAGTTATCCTGGCACAGATACGCAGTATTTT	CASSYPGTDTQYF
TRBJ1-2	few	TRBV18	-	TGTGCCAGCTCACTCGCTGTCGTGCAGTCCTTTTCCGACTATGGCTACACCTTC	CASSLAVVQSFSDYGYTF
TRBJ2-2	-	TRBV5-1	-	TGCGCCAGCAGCACGGACAACACCGGGGAGCTGTTTTTT	CASSTDNTGELFF
TRBJ1-2	-	TRBV6-1	-	TGTGCCAGCGTGGGCAACAGATACTATGGCTACACCTTC	CASVGNRYYGYTF
TRBJ1-1	once	TRBV7-3	TRBD1	TGTGCCAGCAGCTTCGCCGGACCGGGACAGGGGCTCACTGAAGCTTTCTTT	CASSFAGPGQGLTEAFF
TRBJ1-1	-	TRBV28	-	TGTGCCAGCAATACAGCGGGGGCACATGGGTTGAACACTGAAGCTTTCTTT	CASNTAGAHGLNTEAFF
TRBJ2-7	-	TRBV7-8	TRBD1	TGTGCCAGCAGCCCCCCTGGACAGGCGAGGCACGAGCAGTACTTC	CASSPPGQARHEQYF
TRBJ2-3	-	TRBV5-6	-	TGTGCCAGCAGCTTGGATCGCCCAGATACGCAGTATTTT	CASSLDRPDTQYF
TRBJ2-1	-	TRBV5-1	-	TGCGCCAGCAGCTTGCAGGGGGGCCGCTACAATGAGCAGTTCTTC	CASSLQGGRYNEQFF
TRBJ2-7	-	TRBV7-2	-	TGTGCCAGCAGCCACTCTACCTACGAGCAGTACTTC	CASSHSTYEQYF
TRBJ2-3	-	TRBV30	-	TGTGCCTGGAGTGTAAGGAGGTGGGGGCCCCCTTATACGCAGTATTTT	CAWSVRRWGPPYTQYF
TRBJ1-2	-	TRBV6-5	-	TGTGCCAGCAGTTCTCATCCAGGGGACTACTCCTATGGCTACACCTTC	CASSSHPGDYSYGYTF
TRBJ2-7	few	TRBV5-1	TRBD2	TGCGCCAGCAGGGACCTAGCGGGTACCTACGAGCAGTACTTC	CASRDLAGTYEQYF
TRBJ1-2	-	TRBV6-1	TRBD1	TGTGCCAGCAGTATGGGACAGTACTATGGCTACACCTTC	CASSMGQYYGYTF
TRBJ1-5	few	TRBV2	-	TGTGCCAGCAGTGCTCCATGGGACACTACAAATCAGCCCCAGCATTTT	CASSAPWDTTNQPQHF
TRBJ1-1	few	TRBV7-9	TRBD1	TGTGCCAGCAGGGGACAGGGGTTCGGTGAAGCTTTCTTT	CASRGQGFGEAFF
TRBJ1-3	few	TRBV13	TRBD1	TGTGCCAGCAGCTTAGGAGGACAGGGCGGAGATTTT	CASSLGGQGGDF
TRBJ1-6	-	TRBV1	-	TGCACCAGCAGCCAAAGTGGCGCCAGGGGTTTTGGTGGTTCACCCCTCCACTTT	CTSSQSGARGFGGSPLHF
TRBJ2-1	few	TRBV13	-	TGTGCCAGCAGCTTATTCGCCTCCGAGCAGTTCTTC	CASSLFASEQFF
TRBJ1-5	-	TRBV6-1	TRBD1	TGTGCCAGCAGTGAAGCGACGGACAGGGTAGCGTTGTGGCCCCAGCATTTT	CASSEATDRVALWPQHF
TRBJ2-7	-	TRBV30	-	TGTGCCTGGAATAAGGACTCCTTAGGTTGGTACTTC	CAWNKDSLGWYF
TRBJ1-1	few	TRBV6-1	TRBD1	TGTGCCAGCAGGTGGGACAGACTGAACACTGAAGCTTTCTTT	CASRWDRLNTEAFF
TRBJ2-5	-	TRBV6-5	-	TGTGCCAGCAGTTCCTCAGAGACCCAGTACTTC	CASSSSETQYF
TRBJ2-7	-	TRBV7-9	TRBD2	TGTGCCAGCAGCGGGGGACCGCGGGGGGTATCCTACGAGCAGTACTTC	CASSGGPRGVSYEQYF
TRBJ1-2	-	TRBV15	-	TGTGCCACCAGCAGAGAACTACGCCCGGAGGAGGCCTATGGCTACACCTTC	CATSRELRPEEAYGYTF
TRBJ2-1	-	TRBV11-2	-	TGTGCCAGCAGCTTAGAACCATTATTGTACAATGAGCAGTTCTTC	CASSLEPLLYNEQFF
TRBJ1-6	few	TRBV11-2	-	TGTGCCAGCAGCTTAACGGTCCTTGGTTCACCCCTCCACTTT	CASSLTVLGSPLHF
TRBJ1-5	-	TRBV7-8	TRBD1	TGTGCCAGCAGCCGAAACCGGGACAGGGTTTCCGATCAGCCCCAGCATTTT	CASSRNRDRVSDQPQHF
TRBJ2-6	few	TRBV2	-	TGTGCCAGCAGTGAAGCTTGGCTGAATGGGGCCAACGTCCTGACTTTC	CASSEAWLNGANVLTF
TRBJ1-1	few	TRBV27	-	TGTGCCAGCAGTTTAGGCAGCGCTAGTCGTGAAGCTTTCTTT	CASSLGSASREAFF